Listed below are T cell receptor beta chains from one sample, sequenced in a study of shared clonotypes between healthy human individuals. Clones were sequenced by immunoSEQ multiplex PCR, and TCRdb holds only the in-frame ones, with some missing. The sample records about 87,000 clones, roughly 45% being singletons. Sequencing was done on a sample of PBMCs. The source of these receptors is a woman aged 40 to 50 in good health. Some clones in this sample may be carry-over from other donors' samples. CDR3s include the opening cysteine and the closing phenylalanine or tryptophan. A D gene is named only where the DNA matches it firmly. Only part of the rows carry a size: once, few, many, or a class if the clone is expanded.

D gene	V gene	J gene	clone size	CDR3 protein	CDR3 DNA
TRBD1	TRBV28	TRBJ2-2	many	CASRTPGQLNTGELFF	TGTGCCAGCAGAACTCCGGGACAGTTGAACACCGGGGAGCTGTTTTTT
TRBD1	TRBV7-9	TRBJ1-1	NA	CASSLAWTGRGAEAFF	TGTGCCAGCAGCTTGGCCTGGACAGGGCGGGGGGCTGAAGCTTTCTTT
NA	TRBV7-9	TRBJ2-3	NA	CASSGVRETDTQYF	TGTGCCAGCAGCGGAGTACGGGAGACAGATACGCAGTATTTT
TRBD2	TRBV5-1	TRBJ2-5	NA	CASLGGEETQYF	TGCGCCAGCTTGGGGGGGGAAGAGACCCAGTACTTC
NA	TRBV5-1	TRBJ2-5	many	CVFWGGETQYF	TGCGTATTCTGGGGCGGGGAGACCCAGTACTTC
NA	TRBV6-5	TRBJ2-2	many	CASSYFWNTGELFF	TGTGCCAGCAGTTACTTTTGGAACACCGGGGAGCTGTTTTTT
NA	TRBV29-1	TRBJ2-3	many	CSVDPGGRTDTQYF	TGCAGCGTGGATCCCGGGGGACGCACAGATACGCAGTATTTT
NA	TRBV5-8	TRBJ2-5	NA	CASSFPGFPQETQYF	TGTGCCAGCAGCTTCCCAGGCTTCCCCCAAGAGACCCAGTACTTC
NA	TRBV2	TRBJ2-7	few	CASSDRLLYEQYF	TGTGCCAGCAGTGATCGGCTATTATACGAGCAGTACTTC
NA	TRBV30	TRBJ2-5	many	CAWSVRARRETQYF	TGTGCCTGGAGTGTTAGAGCGCGGCGAGAGACCCAGTACTTC
NA	TRBV15	TRBJ1-1	NA	CATSRGKQASEAFF	TGTGCCACCAGCAGAGGGAAACAGGCCTCGGAAGCTTTCTTT
NA	TRBV7-9	TRBJ2-1	NA	CASSHYQHNEQFF	TGTGCCAGCAGCCATTATCAGCACAATGAGCAGTTCTTC
NA	TRBV25-1	TRBJ2-3	NA	CASRVSGTDTQYF	TGTGCCAGCAGGGTAAGCGGGACAGATACGCAGTATTTT
NA	TRBV25-1	TRBJ1-2	many	CASSTPGVVYGYTF	TGTGCCAGCAGTACCCCGGGGGTCGTCTATGGCTACACCTTC
NA	TRBV18	TRBJ1-2	few	CASSTGTDYGYTF	TGTGCCAGCTCAACTGGGACCGACTATGGCTACACCTTC
TRBD2	TRBV5-4	TRBJ2-2	many	CASSPGTSGRLRGTTGELFF	TGTGCCAGCAGTCCGGGGACTAGCGGCCGACTCAGGGGAACCACCGGGGAGCTGTTTTTT
NA	TRBV2	TRBJ1-2	few	CASSAGLPDSGYGYTF	TGTGCCAGCAGCGCGGGCCTCCCCGACTCGGGCTATGGCTACACCTTC
TRBD2	TRBV4-1	TRBJ2-7	NA	CASSQGRLAGADEQYF	TGCGCCAGCAGCCAAGGCAGACTAGCGGGAGCGGATGAGCAGTACTTC
TRBD1	TRBV7-6	TRBJ2-7	NA	CASSLEGTGIYEQYF	TGTGCCAGCAGCTTAGAGGGGACAGGGATCTACGAGCAGTACTTC
TRBD2	TRBV7-9	TRBJ2-1	NA	CASSRTSSEQFF	TGTGCCAGCAGCCGGACTAGCAGCGAGCAGTTCTTC
NA	TRBV6-1	TRBJ1-2	few	CASSAGDGTVLYGYTF	TGTGCCAGCAGTGCAGGGGACGGCACAGTCCTCTATGGCTACACCTTC
NA	TRBV4-3	TRBJ2-2	many	CASSPIGSTGELFF	TGCGCCAGCAGCCCTATCGGGTCCACCGGGGAGCTGTTTTTT
NA	TRBV27	TRBJ2-7	once	CASSLGPGTYEQYF	TGTGCCAGCAGCCTTGGACCAGGGACCTACGAGCAGTACTTC
NA	TRBV11-1	TRBJ1-1	NA	CASSLAHLSEAFF	TGTGCCAGCAGTTTAGCCCACCTCTCTGAAGCTTTCTTT
NA	TRBV4-2	TRBJ1-1	NA	CASSQDFTSDEAFF	TGTGCCAGCAGCCAAGATTTTACAAGTGACGAAGCTTTCTTT
NA	TRBV15	TRBJ1-5	NA	CATSRQVNQPQHF	TGTGCCACCAGCCGACAGGTAAATCAGCCCCAGCATTTT
NA	TRBV30	TRBJ1-3	medium-sized	CAWSPGENTIYF	TGTGCCTGGTCGCCGGGAGAGAACACCATATATTTT
TRBD1	TRBV5-8	TRBJ1-2	NA	CASSYGTGGRGYTF	TGTGCCAGCAGCTATGGGACAGGGGGCCGGGGCTACACCTTC
NA	TRBV14	TRBJ2-5	many	CASSQGARGEAQYF	TGTGCCAGCAGCCAAGGAGCAAGGGGTGAGGCCCAGTACTTC
NA	TRBV19	TRBJ2-1	NA	CASTPRGEAYNEQFF	TGTGCCAGTACGCCTCGGGGAGAAGCCTACAATGAGCAGTTCTTC
TRBD2	TRBV7-2	TRBJ2-7	NA	CASSLAGRGLAGSYEQYF	TGTGCCAGCAGCTTAGCGGGGAGGGGACTAGCGGGATCCTACGAGCAGTACTTC
NA	TRBV7-9	TRBJ2-2	NA	CASSLASLGGELFF	TGTGCCAGCAGCTTAGCCTCGTTGGGAGGGGAGCTGTTTTTT
NA	TRBV30	TRBJ1-2	NA	CAWSGDVNYGYTF	TGTGCCTGGAGTGGGGACGTGAACTATGGCTACACCTTC
TRBD1	TRBV10-3	TRBJ1-3	NA	CAISLDRVGNTIYF	TGTGCCATCAGCCTAGACAGGGTTGGAAACACCATATATTTT
NA	TRBV29-1	TRBJ1-3	many	CSVAWSLGNTIYF	TGCAGCGTTGCCTGGTCTCTCGGAAACACCATATATTTT
NA	TRBV11-2	TRBJ2-7	few	CASTRFGSYEQYF	TGTGCCAGCACACGGTTCGGCTCCTACGAGCAGTACTTC
TRBD2	TRBV28	TRBJ2-7	few	CASSYLAGGHYEQYF	TGTGCCAGCAGTTATCTAGCGGGAGGGCACTACGAGCAGTACTTC
NA	TRBV28	TRBJ1-5	NA	CASSLPGGYQPQHF	TGTGCCAGCAGTTTACCGGGGGGCTATCAGCCCCAGCATTTT
NA	TRBV2	TRBJ2-3	NA	CASTYTDTQYF	TGTGCCAGCACATACACAGATACGCAGTATTTT
NA	TRBV28	TRBJ2-7	many	CASGSWYEQYF	TGTGCCAGCGGGAGTTGGTACGAGCAGTACTTC
NA	TRBV27	TRBJ2-7	NA	CATRTASYEQYF	TGTGCCACCCGGACAGCTTCCTACGAGCAGTACTTC
NA	TRBV7-2	TRBJ2-1	many	CASSPRGGNEQFF	TGTGCCAGCAGCCCAAGGGGGGGCAATGAGCAGTTCTTC
NA	TRBV2	TRBJ2-5	NA	CASSEALSGVATQYF	TGTGCCAGCAGTGAAGCGCTTTCGGGGGTTGCGACCCAGTACTTC
TRBD1	TRBV11-2	TRBJ2-5	few	CASSTTGVGPQETQYF	TGTGCCAGCAGCACCACAGGGGTGGGGCCTCAAGAGACCCAGTACTTC
NA	TRBV5-4	TRBJ2-7	many	CASSRLASEQYF	TGTGCCAGCAGCCGTCTGGCTTCCGAGCAGTACTTC
NA	TRBV5-1	TRBJ2-1	many	CASSPGQTSYNEQFF	TGCGCCAGCAGCCCAGGACAGACGTCTTACAATGAGCAGTTCTTC
NA	TRBV30	TRBJ2-7	NA	CAWSVGGYEQYF	TGTGCCTGGAGTGTAGGCGGATACGAGCAGTACTTC
NA	TRBV5-1	TRBJ2-7	NA	CASSPVAGQTYEQYF	TGCGCCAGCAGCCCGGTCGCGGGGCAAACCTACGAGCAGTACTTC
NA	TRBV21-1	TRBJ2-2	NA	CASSNRDTGELFF	TGTGCCAGCAGCAACAGGGACACCGGGGAGCTGTTTTTT
NA	TRBV5-1	TRBJ2-5	NA	CASTPGSSQETQYF	TGCGCCAGTACTCCGGGGAGTTCCCAAGAGACCCAGTACTTC
NA	TRBV30	TRBJ2-2	once	CAWSVMDSGELFF	TGTGCCTGGAGTGTTATGGATTCCGGGGAGCTGTTTTTT
NA	TRBV28	TRBJ1-2	NA	CASRQTGTSLYTF	TGTGCCAGCAGGCAAACAGGGACCTCCTTGTACACCTTC
NA	TRBV7-9	TRBJ2-7	many	CASSFGLSPYEQYF	TGTGCCAGCAGCTTCGGACTGAGTCCCTACGAGCAGTACTTC
TRBD2	TRBV6-1	TRBJ2-7	NA	CASSEALAASSYEQYF	TGTGCCAGCAGTGAAGCGCTAGCGGCCAGCTCCTACGAGCAGTACTTC
NA	TRBV28	TRBJ2-1	many	CASSPTTIPDNEQFF	TGTGCCAGCAGTCCGACTACCATCCCCGACAATGAGCAGTTCTTC
TRBD1	TRBV25-1	TRBJ2-1	few	CASSGGQGAYNEQFF	TGTGCCAGCAGTGGGGGACAGGGGGCTTACAATGAGCAGTTCTTC
NA	TRBV28	TRBJ2-5	many	CASSLPQGGETQYF	TGTGCCAGCAGTCTCCCGCAGGGGGGGGAGACCCAGTACTTC
TRBD1	TRBV27	TRBJ2-5	few	CASSPLGTGGRSGTQYF	TGTGCCAGCAGTCCTTTGGGGACAGGGGGCAGGAGCGGGACCCAGTACTTC
NA	TRBV9	TRBJ2-7	many	CASSVGGSLSYEQYF	TGTGCCAGCAGCGTAGGAGGGTCCCTCTCCTACGAGCAGTACTTC